This entry features one T cell receptor beta chain sequence. How the authors handled the data: From reference gene primer amplification, estimates of nucleated cell counts were derived. Method: immunoSEQ multiplex PCR; TCRdb's copy keeps in-frame clones and lacks some. The D gene and trimming were derived from the DNA, and the V and J assignments and clone size from that table. Here the sample spans about 400,000 clones, 70% to 90% being singletons. The CDR3 has 16 amino acids. CDR1 and CDR2 (germline): MDHEN, SYDVKM. Between the trimmed V and J ends, which lost 5 bases and 0 bases, there was a span of 17 bases. These data come from a study of blood T cell repertoires in COVID-19. Study overall: COVID-19 samples, acute and convalescent, were from the United States, Italy and Spain. PBMCs, B-cell-depleted T cells, or T cells were the source of the cDNA or gDNA that made up the material.

Participants came from around 25 US areas, aged about 18 to 90 years. Input material: PBMCs or T cells enriched from blood (not recorded which). The gene calls are TRBV28 and TRBJ2-7; D gene ambiguous. This TCR came from a woman between 18 and 30 years old with acute COVID-19. CDR3 nucleotide sequence: TGTGCCAGCAGTGGCACCTCGACTGCGAGCTCCTACGAGCAGTACTTC. Its protein is CASSGTSTASSYEQYF.